This T cell receptor beta chain was obtained from a study of blood T cell repertoires in COVID-19 (dated by TCRdb to 2018 to 2021). Turning to the overall study: The collaborator samples originated in the United States, Italy and Spain and spanned the acute and convalescent phases of COVID-19. The prospective study material was composed of cDNA or gDNA derived from T cells, B-cell-depleted T cells, or PBMCs. Subjects who had been exposed to COVID-19, were actively infected with it, or had recovered from it provided the deeply sampled blood TCRbeta repertoires that made up the dataset. The repertoires were released in a freely available public database meant as a resource for research on the immune response to SARS-CoV-2. The samples were drawn from the first 160 participants of the ongoing ImmuneRACE study and from 1,254 subjects provided by 6 global collaborators. A de-identified subject ID, COVID-19 status, age in years and sex were almost always included in the sample metadata. Where available, HLA class I and class II types were obtained from metadata supplied by the sample provider rather than from assay-based typing. Results the study describes overall, beyond this receptor: The amount of clinical and demographic metadata varied by source and participant and was provided uncurated.

Collaborating institutions collected whole blood in K2EDTA tubes following their own protocols. For TCRbeta analysis, collaborator samples were shipped as frozen whole blood, as isolated PBMCs, or as DNA extracted from either sample type. Details on this clone: It has no known antigen specificity. No base-level quality is on record; no much larger clone is a single base apart.

CDR1 and CDR2 (MNHEY, SVGEGT) derive from the germline V gene. The CDR3 sequence holds 14 residues, the cysteine and phenylalanine included. This entry keeps only the CDR3 DNA: 42 bases, framed from base 1. Trimming removed 4 bases from V and 2 bases from J; the gene matches leave 3 bases unexplained. TCRbeta CDR3 regions were amplified from genomic DNA by means of the immunoSEQ Assay, a bias-controlled multiplex PCR. The original methods were these. Nucleated cell counts per sample were estimated from amplification of reference gene primers within the assay. To quantify the absolute abundance of each unique TCRbeta CDR3 rearrangement, sequence reads were collapsed and filtered. For each sample, productive Simpson clonality was calculated by taking the square root of Simpson's diversity index across productive rearrangements. TCRdb carries this immuneACCESS record with in-frame sequences only. Its versions omit some clonotypes, under half of them owing to an unresolved V gene in the studies checked, with the rest unexplained. V and J calls and clone size are as listed in that table; D and trimming were resolved from the DNA. Counted in this sample were about 140,000 clones; approximately 86% of them appeared once. 1.5% of the sample is taken by the ten largest.

The clonotype originates from a woman aged 55-70 years with acute or convalescent COVID-19. Rearrangement joined TRBV6-2 or TRBV6-3 to TRBJ2-3; 7 middle bases align to TRBD2. The specimen sequenced was peripheral blood. The CDR3 sequence is CASSWGGHTDTQYF. The DNA is as follows: TGTGCCAGCAGTTGGGGGGGTCACACAGATACGCAGTATTTT.